A single sample gave rise to the 18 T cell receptor beta chains below, sequenced in a study of cytomegalovirus exposure and HLA in healthy donors. Assay: immunoSEQ multiplex PCR; the TCRdb copy retains only in-frame clones and omits some. The sample shows approximately 100,000 clones, about 87% of them seen only once. The sample consisted of PBMCs. The origin of the receptors is a woman aged 18-29 years in good health and CMV-seropositive.

To note about this clone: Germline and junction disagree at one end, which may indicate a read error. V gene TRBV5-4 combines with J gene TRBJ2-7, with 9 positions matching TRBD2. This CDR3 is 11 amino acids long. Germline lookup yields CDR1 SGHNT and CDR2 YYREEE (reference sequence). CDR3 protein: CASSFNRLAVF. The CDR3 region has the DNA TGTGCCAGCAGCTTCAACAGACTAGCGGTCTTC.

The V gene is TRBV5-4, the J gene TRBJ2-3; 8 bases agree with TRBD1. Germline-derived CDR1 and CDR2 are SGHNT and YYREEE (reference sequence). V lost 2 bases and J lost 0; bases outside the gene matches: 2. CDR3 length: 15 amino acids. The CDR3 nucleotides read TGTGCCAGCAGCTTAGACAGGGGAAGCACAGATACGCAGTATTTT. Residues: CASSLDRGSTDTQYF.

The gene calls are TRBV9 and TRBJ1-6, with 9 bases identical to TRBD1. CDR3 length equals 14 residues. The V and J ends lost 3 bases and 14 bases, in that order; junction bases with no gene match: 9. Germline CDR1 reads SGDLS; CDR2 reads YYNGEE. The CDR3, as DNA: TGTGCCAGCAGCGGGACAGGGGAATCCAGGACCCTCCACTTT. It codes for CASSGTGESRTLHF.

This chain links TRBV6-1 with TRBJ2-7; 8 bases align to TRBD1. V shed 1 base, J shed 1 base, and the junction held 3 bases outside the gene matches. The CDR3 is made up of 15 amino acids. CDR1 and CDR2 from the germline V gene are MNHNS and SASEGT. The CDR3 protein is CASSEVGQGSYEQYF. In DNA form, the CDR3 reads TGTGCCAGCAGTGAAGTCGGACAGGGATCCTACGAGCAGTACTTC.

V gene TRBV15 combines with J gene TRBJ2-7; 8 nucleotides agree with TRBD1. V lost 6 bases, J lost 2 bases, and 6 bases stayed unmatched. Germline values: CDR1 LNHNV, CDR2 YYDKDF (reference sequence). The CDR3 covers 14 residues. The CDR3 coding sequence is TGTGCCACCAGTAGGGGGACAGGAACCTACGAGCAGTACTTC. It translates to CATSRGTGTYEQYF.

The V gene is TRBV4-2, the J gene TRBJ1-4; D gene uncertain. V was pared by 1 base and J by 6 bases, with 9 bases between. The CDR3 totals 14 residues. CDR1 and CDR2 (germline): LGHNA, YNFKEQ. The CDR3 protein is CASSQGNEYEKLFF. The CDR3 region has the DNA TGTGCCAGCAGCCAAGGAAATGAGTATGAAAAACTGTTTTTT.

The chain carries TRBV28 and TRBJ2-7, with D maybe TRBD1 (5 bases). Germline lookup yields CDR1 MDHEN and CDR2 SYDVKM. There are 13 residues in the CDR3. V lost 6 bases and J 0 bases, leaving 9 bases between the germline ends. The CDR3 sequence is CASRDSLSYEQYF. The CDR3 DNA is TGTGCCAGCAGAGACAGCCTCTCCTACGAGCAGTACTTC.

The chain uses TRBV28 and TRBJ1-2; no reliable D call. The V end lost 3 bases, the J end lost 4 bases, and 18 bases lay between the germline ends. CDR1 and CDR2 from the germline V gene are MDHEN and SYDVKM. This CDR3 spans 16 amino acids. CDR3 nucleotides: TGTGCCAGCAGTTTCATGACCGCCACAGTGGCCTATGGCTACACCTTC. It translates to CASSFMTATVAYGYTF.

The rearrangement joins TRBV19 to TRBJ2-5; a weak D match, TRBD1 (5 bases). CDR3 length: 14 residues. V was pared by 2 bases and J by 4 bases, with 11 bases between. Germline assignment: CDR1 LNHDA and CDR2 SQIVND (reference sequence). The CDR3 coding sequence is TGTGCCAGTAGTATACAGGGTCAGGGAGAGACCCAGTACTTC. Residues: CASSIQGQGETQYF.

This chain uses TRBV4-1 with TRBJ1-1; 11 nucleotides agree with TRBD1. The CDR3 is 15 residues long. The V and J ends lost 4 bases and 4 bases, in that order; junction bases with no gene match: 5. Germline-derived CDR1 and CDR2 are MGHRA and YSYEKL. The CDR3 DNA reads as TGCGCCAGCAGCCTCGGGACAGGGGGAATCACTGAAGCTTTCTTT. Protein: CASSLGTGGITEAFF.

The chain recombines TRBV28 with TRBJ1-2; D may be TRBD1 (6 bases). From germline, CDR1 is MDHEN and CDR2 SYDVKM. The CDR3 length is 12 residues. V shed 7 bases and J shed 4 bases, with 10 bases lying between them. The CDR3 region is CASNRVGYGYTF. In DNA, the CDR3 is TGTGCCAGCAACAGGGTAGGCTATGGCTACACCTTC.

The chain has TRBV19 and TRBJ2-1; weak D call: TRBD2 (7 bases). This CDR3 has 14 amino acids. V shed 6 bases and J shed 6 bases, with 15 bases lying between them. Germline V lookup: CDR1 LNHDA, CDR2 SQIVND (reference sequence). CDR3 sequence: CASRKAGASNEQFF. In DNA form, the CDR3 reads TGTGCCAGTAGGAAGGCGGGGGCCAGCAATGAGCAGTTCTTC.

The V and J genes are TRBV27 and TRBJ2-3, with 7 bases matching TRBD1. The trim removed 6 bases at V and 2 bases at J, leaving 5 bases unmatched. The germline V gene encodes CDR1 MNHEY and CDR2 SMNVEV (reference sequence). This CDR3 region has 14 residues. The CDR3 DNA reads as TGTGCCAGCAGACACAGGGGTTACACAGATACGCAGTATTTT. This translates into CASRHRGYTDTQYF.

This rearrangement joins TRBV2 to TRBJ1-5; D ambiguous. The CDR3 totals 13 residues. In germline, CDR1 is SNHLY, CDR2 FYNNEI. The V gene lost 4 bases and the J gene lost 9 bases, with 13 bases spanning the gap. Here the CDR3 reads CASSVASLWPQHF. In DNA form, the CDR3 reads TGTGCCAGCAGTGTCGCCAGTTTATGGCCCCAGCATTTT.

This CDR3 is CASSSPGSSNSPLHF. The CDR3 nucleotides read TGTGCCAGCAGCTCCCCAGGGTCGAGTAATTCACCCCTCCACTTT. This chain uses TRBV28 with TRBJ1-6; weak D call: TRBD1 (5 bases). The CDR3 extends over 15 amino acids. From germline, CDR1 is MDHEN and CDR2 SYDVKM. V gave up 6 bases and J gave up 6 bases, with 15 bases separating them.

The V gene is TRBV7-6, the J gene TRBJ1-2; 7 bases match TRBD1. The V segment lost 5 bases and the J segment 4 bases; nucleotides outside the gene matches: 16. The CDR3 extends over 17 amino acids. Germline CDR1 and CDR2: SGHVS and FNYEAQ. CDR3: CASSIGITGAGAYGYTF. CDR3 bases: TGTGCCAGCAGCATCGGGATTACAGGGGCGGGCGCCTATGGCTACACCTTC.

This sequence joins TRBV11-2 and TRBJ1-1; no clear D. The CDR3 runs to 15 residues. Germline V gene sequence: CDR1 SGHAT, CDR2 FQNNGV. Trimming pared 4 bases from V and 1 base from J, leaving 13 bases between. As DNA, the CDR3 is TGTGCCAGCAGCTCCCTTGGTCGCAGGAACACTGAAGCTTTCTTT. It codes for CASSSLGRRNTEAFF. The entire variable domain, with the rest obtained from reference TRBV11-2 and TRBJ1-1, is as follows: EAGVAQSPRYKIIEKRQSVAFWCNPISGHATLYWYQQILGQGPKLLIQFQNNGVVDDSQLPKDRFSAERLKGVDSTLKIQPAKLEDSAVYLCASSSLGRRNTEAFFGQGTRLTVV.

The CDR3 coding sequence is TGTGCCAGCAGCTTGGACCTAGCGAACTACGAGCAGTACTTC. This gives the protein CASSLDLANYEQYF. V gene TRBV5-4 combines with J gene TRBJ2-7; TRBD2 is a possible D gene (6 bases). The CDR3 length is 14 residues. From germline, CDR1 is SGHNT and CDR2 YYREEE (reference sequence). The V gene lost 0 bases and the J gene lost 3 bases, with 10 bases spanning the gap.